The 20 T cell receptor beta chains given below trace back to one sample, sequenced in a study of cytomegalovirus exposure and HLA in healthy donors (dated by TCRdb to 2017 to 2019). Library preparation used the immunoSEQ multiplex PCR assay. For the multiplex PCR, a mixture combining 60 forward primers for TCR Vbeta segments and 13 reverse primers for TCR Jbeta segments was used. Entries here come from immuneACCESS through TCRdb and include only in-frame sequences with V and J called. Some clones fail to appear in such tables; in the studies checked, an unresolved V gene covers under half of the shortfall, and the cause of the remainder is unknown. For this sample there are under 200,000 clones; about 81% appear just once. Together, the top ten hold more than 0.75% of the sample. The sequenced material came from PBMCs. The receptors come from a girl between 2 and 10 years old in good health and CMV-seropositive.

This sequence joins TRBV2 and TRBJ2-1; 8 bases are shared with TRBD2. Germline CDR1 is SNHLY and CDR2 is FYNNEI. This CDR3 contains 15 residues. V trimming: 1 base; J trimming: 7 bases; junction bases outside the gene matches: 6. CDR3 region: CASSEGSGGENEQFF. CDR3 nucleotides: TGTGCCAGCAGTGAAGGGTCGGGAGGGGAGAATGAGCAGTTCTTC.

This chain connects TRBV7-2 to TRBJ2-2; 8 bases line up with TRBD2. The trim removed 1 base at V and 5 bases at J, leaving 12 bases unmatched. Germline-derived CDR1 and CDR2 are SGHTA and FQGNSA. CDR3 length equals 18 residues. The CDR3 bases are TGTGCCAGCAGCTTAGGGAGCGGGAGAGCTATCCAAACCGGGGAGCTGTTTTTT. It is translated as CASSLGSGRAIQTGELFF.

The gene calls are TRBV28 and TRBJ1-2; 7 nucleotides match TRBD1. Germline CDR1 is MDHEN and CDR2 is SYDVKM. This CDR3 has 13 residues. Trimming cost V 5 bases and J 7 bases; bases outside gene matches: 7. The CDR3 DNA reads as TGTGCCAGCAGTCCGACAGGGATTTCTGGCTACACCTTC. It specifies CASSPTGISGYTF.

CDR3 region: CASSERNRGLMQYF. CDR3 bases: TGCGCCAGCAGTGAGAGGAACAGGGGGCTCATGCAGTACTTC. The chain uses TRBV10-2 and TRBJ2-7; 9 bases fit TRBD1. The germline V gene has CDR1 WSHSY and CDR2 SAAADI. This CDR3 contains 14 residues. J gave up 9 bases and V 2 bases, and 8 bases lay outside the gene matches.

The chain joins TRBV27 to TRBJ2-3, with D uncertain. Germline V gene lookup returns CDR1 MNHEY and CDR2 SMNVEV (reference sequence). This CDR3 has 13 residues. The V and J ends lost 3 bases and 5 bases respectively, with 9 bases between them. The CDR3 coding sequence is TGTGCCAGCAGTTTTGGCACCCGAGATACGCAGTATTTT. Protein product: CASSFGTRDTQYF.

This clone has just one count. The rearrangement links TRBV19 to TRBJ1-2; TRBD1 aligns across 7 bases. The length of the CDR3 is 16 residues. The germline CDR1 and CDR2 sequences are LNHDA and SQIVND (reference sequence). J gave up 2 bases and V 5 bases, and 11 bases lay outside the gene matches. CDR3 loop: CASSPTRGQENYGYTF. The CDR3 DNA reads as TGTGCCAGTAGTCCTACCAGAGGACAGGAAAACTATGGCTACACCTTC.

This chain uses TRBV6-1 with TRBJ1-1; possibly TRBD1 for D (6 bases). Germline CDR1 and CDR2: MNHNS and SASEGT. The CDR3 consists of 14 residues. V lost 4 bases, J lost 1 base, and 10 bases lay in between. In DNA, the CDR3 is TGTGCCAGCAGTGGGGGACATAGGAACACTGAAGCTTTCTTT. Its protein is CASSGGHRNTEAFF.

The chain employs TRBV7-2 and TRBJ1-5, with TRBD1 matching 8 bases. The V gene's germline CDR1 is SGHTA and CDR2 FQGNSA. The CDR3 is 15 amino acids. With V trimmed by 1 base and J by 4 bases, 3 bases remained unmatched. The CDR3 region is CASSLERQGNQPQHF. For the CDR3, the DNA is TGTGCCAGCAGCTTAGAGAGACAGGGGAATCAGCCCCAGCATTTT.

This clone was recorded only once. The chain carries TRBV28 and TRBJ2-2; D perhaps matches TRBD1 (5 bases). V lost 8 bases to trimming and J lost 0 bases, with 7 bases between them. The CDR3 is 13 amino acids. Germline V gene data show CDR1 as MDHEN and CDR2 as SYDVKM. The CDR3 region is CASRQPNTGELFF. The CDR3 coding sequence is TGTGCCAGCCGACAGCCGAACACCGGGGAGCTGTTTTTT.

The gene calls are TRBV5-1 and TRBJ2-5; D gene unclear. Per germline, CDR1 SGHRS and CDR2 YFSETQ. Trimming pared 1 base from V and 5 bases from J, leaving 9 bases between. CDR3 length: 13 amino acids. The CDR3 spells CASSLSLWETQYF. CDR3 DNA: TGCGCCAGCAGCTTGTCCCTATGGGAGACCCAGTACTTC.

Here the CDR3 reads CASSPGSGGYEQYF. Written as DNA, the CDR3 is TGCGCCAGCAGCCCGGGTAGCGGGGGCTACGAGCAGTACTTC. The chain uses TRBV4-1 and TRBJ2-7; 9 nucleotides align to TRBD2. Germline CDR1 MGHRA, CDR2 YSYEKL. J gave up 3 bases and V 4 bases, and 4 bases lay outside the gene matches. CDR3 length equals 14 residues.

The rearrangement uses TRBV2 and TRBJ2-5; 8 nucleotides line up with TRBD1. The germline V gene encodes CDR1 SNHLY and CDR2 FYNNEI. The CDR3 covers 14 residues. With 6 bases clipped from V and 4 bases from J, the junction kept 7 bases outside the gene matches. The CDR3 sequence is CASRHHQGAETQYF. The CDR3 nucleotides read TGTGCCAGCAGACACCACCAGGGGGCAGAGACCCAGTACTTC.

V is TRBV28 and J is TRBJ1-5; D unresolved. Trimming shortened V by 7 bases and J by 4 bases, and 14 bases separated the two germline ends. The length of the CDR3 is 14 residues. CDR1 is MDHEN and CDR2 is SYDVKM in the germline V gene. In DNA, the CDR3 is TGTGCCAGCACCTTGGGAGAATATAATCAGCCCCAGCATTTT. Its translation: CASTLGEYNQPQHF.

This clone was counted between two and nine times. The CDR3 coding sequence is TGTGCCAGCTATCCCGGGACAGGGGGGGCTTATCCCCAGCATTTT. It translates to CASYPGTGGAYPQHF. The V call is TRBV28, the J call TRBJ1-5, with 11 bases that match TRBD1. The V segment lost 8 bases and the J segment 10 bases; nucleotides outside the gene matches: 13. This CDR3 is built from 15 residues. The germline CDR1 and CDR2 sequences are MDHEN and SYDVKM.

The chain joins TRBV10-3 to TRBJ2-1, with 10 bases fitting TRBD2. CDR1 is ENHRY and CDR2 is SYGVKD in the germline V gene. The ends lost 5 bases at V and 4 bases at J; junction bases unmatched: 8. The CDR3 runs 16 residues. CDR3: CAISLSGRPPYNEQFF. Here the CDR3 DNA reads TGTGCCATCAGTCTTAGCGGGAGGCCTCCTTACAATGAGCAGTTCTTC.

The chain combines TRBV7-9 with TRBJ2-5; 8 nucleotides align to TRBD2. The CDR3 loop spans 15 amino acids. Trimming at V came to 5 bases and at J to 3 bases, leaving 8 bases not matched to a gene. Looked up from germline, CDR1 is SEHNR and CDR2 is FQNEAQ (reference sequence). For the CDR3, the DNA is TGTGCCAGCAGCCCAGAGGGCGGGAGGAAAGAGACCCAGTACTTC. It translates to CASSPEGGRKETQYF.

The genes are TRBV27 and TRBJ2-2; D is possibly TRBD2 (6 bases). V was clipped by 0 bases and J by 1 base, with 15 bases between them. The CDR3 has 18 amino acids. The germline V gene has CDR1 MNHEY and CDR2 SMNVEV (reference sequence). The CDR3: CASSLSRTGLLNTGELFF. DNA for the CDR3: TGTGCCAGCAGTTTATCCAGAACGGGACTGCTGAACACCGGGGAGCTGTTTTTT.

There are a few counts of this clone. The V call is TRBV7-6, the J call TRBJ2-7, with D possibly being TRBD2 (5 bases). The CDR3 is 15 residues long. Germline loops: CDR1 SGHVS, CDR2 FNYEAQ. V was trimmed by 1 base and J by 6 bases, leaving 16 bases between them. DNA for the CDR3: TGTGCCAGCAGCTTAGGCCCCACTAGAGCCCGCGAGCAGTACTTC. It yields the protein CASSLGPTRAREQYF.

The chain employs TRBV5-5 and TRBJ2-7, with D unclear. This CDR3 is 14 amino acids long. The germline V gene has CDR1 SGHKS and CDR2 YYEKEE (reference sequence). The V and J ends lost 0 bases and 5 bases respectively, with 12 bases between them. The chain's CDR3 is CASSLATLLHEQYF. The CDR3 DNA follows: TGTGCCAGCAGCTTGGCTACGCTCTTGCACGAGCAGTACTTC. Combining the CDR3 with reference TRBV5-5 and TRBJ2-7 gives the whole variable domain DAGVTQSPTHLIKTRGQQVTLRCSPISGHKSVSWYQQVLGQGPQFIFQYYEKEERGRGNFPDRFSARQFPNYSSELNVNALLLGDSALYLCASSLATLLHEQYFGPGTRLTVT.

This sequence joins TRBV5-1 and TRBJ1-3; D is uncertain. Germline V gene sequence: CDR1 SGHRS, CDR2 YFSETQ. Between the trimmed V and J ends, which lost 0 bases and 0 bases, there was a span of 4 bases. CDR3 length: 14 amino acids. This CDR3 is CASSLDTSGNTIYF. CDR3 DNA sequence: TGCGCCAGCAGCTTGGACACCTCTGGAAACACCATATATTTT.